This T cell receptor (beta chain) was observed in a study of graft-versus-host responses after intestinal transplantation. About this clone: Its matching antigen is unknown.

The CDR3 is 12 amino acids. From germline, CDR1 is SGHDN and CDR2 FVKESK. V lost 1 base and J 3 bases, leaving 4 bases between the germline ends. The data were produced by immunoSEQ multiplex PCR, yet TCRdb's version contains in-frame clones alone and is incomplete. The sample includes about 90,000 clones, more than 85% of them seen just once. The chain couples TRBV14 to TRBJ2-7, with D uncertain. This TCR was sampled from a human donor who received an intestinal transplant. Source: unstimulated CD8+ T cells sorted from spleen or lymph node cells, taken before intestinal transplant. As DNA, the CDR3 is TGTGCCAGCAGCCAAGTCGGCTACGAGCAGTACTTC. Amino acids: CASSQVGYEQYF.